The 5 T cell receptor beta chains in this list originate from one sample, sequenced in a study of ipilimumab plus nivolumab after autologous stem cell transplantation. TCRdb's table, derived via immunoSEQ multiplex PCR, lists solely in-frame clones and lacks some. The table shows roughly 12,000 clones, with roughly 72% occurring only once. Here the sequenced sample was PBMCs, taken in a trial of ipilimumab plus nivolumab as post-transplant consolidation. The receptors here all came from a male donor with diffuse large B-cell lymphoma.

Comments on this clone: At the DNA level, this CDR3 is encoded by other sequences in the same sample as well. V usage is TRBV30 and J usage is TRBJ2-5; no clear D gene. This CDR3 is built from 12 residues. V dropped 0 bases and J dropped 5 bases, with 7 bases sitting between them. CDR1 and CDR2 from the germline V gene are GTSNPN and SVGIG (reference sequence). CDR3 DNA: TGTGCCTGGAGTGTAACTGTGGAGACCCAGTACTTC. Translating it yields CAWSVTVETQYF. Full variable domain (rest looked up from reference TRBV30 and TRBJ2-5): SQTIHQWPATLVQPVGSPLSLECTVEGTSNPNLYWYRQAAGRGLQLLFYSVGIGQISSEVPQNLSASRPQDRQFILSSKKLLLSDSGFYLCAWSVTVETQYFGPGTRLLVL.

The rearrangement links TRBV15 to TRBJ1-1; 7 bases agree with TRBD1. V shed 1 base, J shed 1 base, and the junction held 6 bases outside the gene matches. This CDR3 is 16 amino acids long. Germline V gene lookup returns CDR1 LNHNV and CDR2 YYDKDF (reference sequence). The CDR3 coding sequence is TGTGCCACCAGCAGAGTGGGAGGACAGGCGAACACTGAAGCTTTCTTT. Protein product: CATSRVGGQANTEAFF.

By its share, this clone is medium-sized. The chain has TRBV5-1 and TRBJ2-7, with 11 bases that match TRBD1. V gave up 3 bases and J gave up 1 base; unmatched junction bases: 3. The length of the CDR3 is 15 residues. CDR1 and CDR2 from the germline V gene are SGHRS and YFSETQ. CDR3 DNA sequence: TGCGCCAGCAGCTGGGACAGGGGGAATTCCTACGAGCAGTACTTC. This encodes CASSWDRGNSYEQYF. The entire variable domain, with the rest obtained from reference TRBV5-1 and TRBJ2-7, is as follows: KAGVTQTPRYLIKTRGQQVTLSCSPISGHRSVSWYQQTPGQGLQFLFEYFSETQRNKGNFPGRFSGRQFSNSRSEMNVSTLELGDSALYLCASSWDRGNSYEQYFGPGTRLTVT.

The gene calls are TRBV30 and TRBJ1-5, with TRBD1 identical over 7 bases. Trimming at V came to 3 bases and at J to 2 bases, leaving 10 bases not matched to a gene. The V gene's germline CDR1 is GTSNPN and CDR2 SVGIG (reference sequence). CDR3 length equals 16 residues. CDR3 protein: CAWRRSGGAGNQPQHF. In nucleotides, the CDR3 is TGTGCCTGGAGACGGTCAGGGGGGGCTGGCAATCAGCCCCAGCATTTT.

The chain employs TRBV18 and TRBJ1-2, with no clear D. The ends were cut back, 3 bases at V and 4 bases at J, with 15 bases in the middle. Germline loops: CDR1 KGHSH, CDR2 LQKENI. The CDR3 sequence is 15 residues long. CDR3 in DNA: TGTGCCAGCTCACCGGGCCAGACTATGGGCTATGGCTACACCTTC. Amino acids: CASSPGQTMGYGYTF.